Following are 18 T cell receptor beta chains from one sample sequenced in a study of CD8 T cells in ankylosing spondylitis. Via MiXCR, TCRdb re-called the 5' RACE reads, giving one row per CDR3 protein. The sample has 200,000 to 250,000 distinct CDR3 sequences, roughly 10% seen once; the top ten hold 6% to 7.5%. The specimen was blood, either unsorted or a sorted T cell fraction (not recorded which). These receptors all stem from a male donor with ankylosing spondylitis or in good health (not recorded which).

Many counts were recorded for this clonotype. V and J are TRBV20-1 and TRBJ2-3, with TRBD1 matching 8 bases. J gave up 3 bases and V 4 bases, and 6 bases lay outside the gene matches. The CDR3 has 14 amino acids. From germline, CDR1 is DFQATT and CDR2 SNEGSKA (reference sequence). CDR3: CSATTGGRTDTQYF. The CDR3 bases are TGCAGTGCTACAACAGGGGGTAGAACAGATACGCAGTATTTT.

The sample holds many counts of this clonotype. V usage is TRBV5-1 and J usage is TRBJ1-2; 9 bases are shared with TRBD1. Germline values: CDR1 SGHRS, CDR2 YFSETQ. The CDR3 sequence is 15 residues long. After removal of 4 bases from V and 7 bases from J, the junction contained 11 bases not matched to a gene. For the CDR3, the DNA is TGCGCCAGCAGCATGACCGGGACAGGGTTGTTTGGCTACACCTTC. Amino acids: CASSMTGTGLFGYTF.

Turning to this clonotype: A much larger clonotype is one base distant, so this may be a read error. The chain recombines TRBV28 with TRBJ2-3; D ambiguous. CDR1 and CDR2 (germline): MDHEN, SYDVKM. Trimming stripped 6 bases from V and 0 bases from J, with 19 bases between. The CDR3 is 17 amino acids. CDR3 protein: CASRPGWTPTSTDTQYF. CDR3 in DNA: TGTGCCAGCAGACCCGGTTGGACGCCAACTAGCACAGATACGCAGTATTTT.

This chain links TRBV29-1 with TRBJ2-3, with D possibly matching TRBD2 (5 bases). Germline CDR1 is SQVTM and CDR2 is ANQGSEA. The germline V and J ends were trimmed by 3 bases and 6 bases, with 13 bases remaining between them. The CDR3 extends over 13 amino acids. In DNA, the CDR3 is TGCAGCGTTGATGCGGGTTCGGGTGATACGCAGTATTTT. The encoded protein is CSVDAGSGDTQYF.

This clonotype appeared many times. The chain uses TRBV20-1 and TRBJ2-2; D possibly corresponds to TRBD2 (6 bases). This CDR3 region has 16 residues. V lost 3 bases, J lost 1 base, and 15 bases lay in between. Germline V gives CDR1 DFQATT, CDR2 SNEGSKA (reference sequence). The CDR3 DNA follows: TGCAGTGCTAGGGAGGGATCGGGGAAGAACACCGGGGAGCTGTTTTTT. Encoded protein: CSAREGSGKNTGELFF.

This clonotype was picked up many times. The V and J genes are TRBV6-1 and TRBJ2-7, with 7 bases lining up with TRBD1. The CDR3 spans 14 residues. V lost 5 bases to trimming and J lost 5 bases; unmatched junction nucleotides: 9. CDR1 and CDR2 (germline): MNHNS, SASEGT. CDR3 DNA sequence: TGTGCCAGCAGTCGACAGGGTGATTTGAACGAGCAGTACTTC. Translated: CASSRQGDLNEQYF.

This clonotype was picked up a small number of times. The genes are TRBV29-1 and TRBJ1-2, with a tentative D call TRBD1 (6 bases). CDR1 and CDR2 (germline): SQVTM, ANQGSEA. The CDR3 contains 16 residues. V was pared by 1 base and J by 3 bases, with 18 bases between. The CDR3 DNA follows: TGCAGCGTTGAAGCTGGGCCCGCAGGGGTCGACTATGGCTACACCTTC. Translated, it gives CSVEAGPAGVDYGYTF. The complete variable domain, with remaining parts taken from reference TRBV29-1 and TRBJ1-2, reads SAVISQKPSRDICQRGTSLTIQCQVDSQVTMMFWYRQQPGQSLTLIATANQGSEATYESGFVIDKFPISRPNLTFSTLTVSNMSPEDSSIYLCSVEAGPAGVDYGYTFGSGTRLTVV.

At least ten counts were recorded for this clonotype. Being one base from a much bigger clone, this may be a read error. This chain joins TRBV10-2 and TRBJ1-3; tentatively, D is TRBD1 (5 bases). V lost 8 bases to trimming and J lost 5 bases, with 19 bases between them. This CDR3 has 15 amino acids. Looked up from germline, CDR1 is WSHSY and CDR2 is SAAADI. CDR3 protein: CASFIRDPHRNTIYF. The CDR3 DNA follows: TGCGCCAGCTTTATCCGGGACCCTCACCGAAACACCATATATTTT.

At least ten counts were recorded for this clonotype. The chain has TRBV5-5 and TRBJ1-1, with 7 bases aligning to TRBD1. The germline V gene has CDR1 SGHKS and CDR2 YYEKEE (reference sequence). Trimming at V came to 5 bases and at J to 1 base, leaving 2 bases not matched to a gene. The CDR3 extends over 13 amino acids. For the CDR3, the DNA is TGTGCCAGCAGAGGACAGGCGAACACTGAAGCTTTCTTT. Residues: CASRGQANTEAFF.

The rearrangement joins TRBV7-2 to TRBJ2-2, with 8 bases lining up with TRBD2. Looked up from germline, CDR1 is SGHTA and CDR2 is FQGNSA. This CDR3 has 15 residues. The ends lost 5 bases at V and 2 bases at J; junction bases unmatched: 4. CDR3 sequence (DNA): TGTGCCAGCAGCCCCGGGAGGGCCAACACCGGGGAGCTGTTTTTT. Protein product: CASSPGRANTGELFF.

This clonotype was detected ten times or more. The chain couples TRBV12-3 or TRBV12-4 to TRBJ1-1; D not certain. The CDR3 is 13 residues long. Trimming shortened V by 0 bases and J by 1 base, and 3 bases separated the two germline ends. The chain's CDR3 is CASSLAENTEAFF. DNA of the CDR3: TGTGCCAGCAGTTTAGCAGAGAACACTGAAGCTTTCTTT.

This clonotype was recorded at least ten times. The chain joins TRBV5-1 to TRBJ2-1; 14 bases align to TRBD2. V lost 4 bases to trimming and J lost 4 bases; unmatched junction nucleotides: 16. The germline V gene has CDR1 SGHRS and CDR2 YFSETQ. This CDR3 spans 20 amino acids. CDR3 loop: CASSHSTGLAGAGGYNEQFF. In DNA, the CDR3 is TGCGCCAGCAGCCACTCCACGGGACTAGCGGGAGCTGGGGGGTACAATGAGCAGTTCTTC.

This clonotype was detected ten times or more. CDR3 in amino acids: CSARVADRGAYEQYF. CDR3 in DNA: TGCAGTGCTAGAGTTGCGGACAGGGGGGCCTACGAGCAGTACTTC. The rearrangement uses TRBV20-1 and TRBJ2-7; 10 bases are a match to TRBD1. This CDR3 region has 15 residues. V shed 1 base and J 2 bases; nucleotides not matched to a gene: 5. In germline, CDR1 is DFQATT, CDR2 SNEGSKA (reference sequence).

This clonotype counts as medium-sized (0.01 to 0.1%). A read error may account for a junction end that differs from germline. This rearrangement joins TRBV20-1 to TRBJ2-7; D is undetermined. Germline V lookup: CDR1 DFQATT, CDR2 SNEGSKA (reference sequence). The CDR3 covers 14 residues. The CDR3 DNA sequence: TGCAGTGCTAGAGATTATGTAAGGGAAGAATTCCCCTCCTTC. Its protein product is CSARDYVREEFPSF.

The chain recombines TRBV2 with TRBJ1-1; no definite D call. V shed 6 bases and J shed 5 bases, with 16 bases lying between them. There are 14 residues in the CDR3. Per the germline V gene, CDR1 is SNHLY and CDR2 is FYNNEI. The CDR3 spells CASSRNLGRTEAFF. The CDR3 DNA sequence: TGTGCCAGCAGCCGGAATTTGGGCCGGACTGAAGCTTTCTTT. The full variable domain, with the rest looked up from reference TRBV2 and TRBJ1-1, is EPEVTQTPSHQVTQMGQEVILRCVPISNHLYFYWYRQILGQKVEFLVSFYNNEISEKSEIFDDQFSVERPDGSNFTLKIRSTKLEDSAMYFCASSRNLGRTEAFFGQGTRLTVV.

In its sample, this clonotype was seen many times. The V and J genes are TRBV29-1 and TRBJ1-2; TRBD1 matches 7 bases. The germline V gene encodes CDR1 SQVTM and CDR2 ANQGSEA. J gave up 0 bases and V 5 bases, and 6 bases lay outside the gene matches. This CDR3 comprises 14 residues. Written as DNA, the CDR3 is TGCAGCGTTCAGGGGGAAGGAGCTAACTATGGCTACACCTTC. It codes for CSVQGEGANYGYTF.

Many counts were recorded for this clonotype. CDR3 loop: CASTGTVYNEQFF. CDR3 nucleotides: TGTGCCAGCACCGGGACCGTATACAATGAGCAGTTCTTC. The chain links TRBV5-6 to TRBJ2-1; D may correspond to TRBD1 or TRBD2 (5 bases each). The CDR3 covers 13 residues. Between the trimmed V and J ends, which lost 6 bases and 4 bases, there was a span of 11 bases. Germline CDR1 and CDR2: SGHDT and YYEEEE.

This clonotype was seen repeatedly, ten times or more. This chain connects TRBV5-1 to TRBJ2-2; the match to TRBD1 covers 9 bases. This CDR3 region has 15 residues. Germline lookup yields CDR1 SGHRS and CDR2 YFSETQ. J gave up 4 bases and V 4 bases, and 5 bases lay outside the gene matches. The CDR3, as DNA: TGCGCCAGCAGCACCTTACAGGGGGCCACCGGGGAGCTGTTTTTT. Protein sequence: CASSTLQGATGELFF.